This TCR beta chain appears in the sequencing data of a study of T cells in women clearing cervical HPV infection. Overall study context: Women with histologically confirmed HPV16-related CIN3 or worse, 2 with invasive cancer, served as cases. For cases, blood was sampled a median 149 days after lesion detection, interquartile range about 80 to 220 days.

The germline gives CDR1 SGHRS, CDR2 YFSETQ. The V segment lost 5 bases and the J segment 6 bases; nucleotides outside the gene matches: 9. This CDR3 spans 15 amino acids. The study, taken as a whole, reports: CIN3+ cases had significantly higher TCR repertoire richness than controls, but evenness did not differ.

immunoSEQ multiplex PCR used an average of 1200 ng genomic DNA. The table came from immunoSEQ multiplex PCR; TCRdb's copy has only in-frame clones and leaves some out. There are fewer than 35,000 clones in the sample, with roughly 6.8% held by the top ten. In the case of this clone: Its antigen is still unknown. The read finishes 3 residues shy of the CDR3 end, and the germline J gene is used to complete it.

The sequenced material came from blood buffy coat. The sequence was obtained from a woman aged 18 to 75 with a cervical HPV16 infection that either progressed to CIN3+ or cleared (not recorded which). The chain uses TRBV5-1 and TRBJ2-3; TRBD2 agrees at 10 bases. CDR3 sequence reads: CASRPSGRATDTQYF. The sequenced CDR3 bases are TGCGCCAGCAGACCCAGCGGGAGGGCAACCGATACG.